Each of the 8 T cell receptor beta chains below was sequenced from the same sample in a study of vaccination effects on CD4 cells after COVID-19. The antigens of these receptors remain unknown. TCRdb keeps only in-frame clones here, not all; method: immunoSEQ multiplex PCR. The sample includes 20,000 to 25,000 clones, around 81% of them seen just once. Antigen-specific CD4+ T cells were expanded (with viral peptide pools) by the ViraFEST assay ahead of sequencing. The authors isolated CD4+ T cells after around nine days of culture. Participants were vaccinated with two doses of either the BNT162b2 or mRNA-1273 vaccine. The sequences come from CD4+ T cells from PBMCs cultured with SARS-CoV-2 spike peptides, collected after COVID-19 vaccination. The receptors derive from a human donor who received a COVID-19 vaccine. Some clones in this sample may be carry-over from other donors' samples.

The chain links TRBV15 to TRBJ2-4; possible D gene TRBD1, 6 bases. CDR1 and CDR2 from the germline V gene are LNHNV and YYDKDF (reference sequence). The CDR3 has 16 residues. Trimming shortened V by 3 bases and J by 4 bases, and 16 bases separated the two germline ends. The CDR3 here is CATSSIAGVSKNIQYF. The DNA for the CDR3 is TGTGCCACCAGCAGCATTGCAGGGGTTTCAAAAAACATTCAGTACTTC.

This CDR3 is CASSLVPAGGGYGYTF. CDR3 nucleotide sequence: TGTGCCAGCAGCTTGGTCCCGGCAGGGGGCGGCTATGGCTACACCTTC. The V and J genes are TRBV5-5 and TRBJ1-2, with 8 nucleotides matching TRBD1. Losses at the gene ends were 0 bases for V and 4 bases for J; bases not matched to a gene: 8. CDR3 length: 16 amino acids. The germline V gene has CDR1 SGHKS and CDR2 YYEKEE (reference sequence). Together with reference TRBV5-5 and TRBJ1-2, the CDR3 gives the full variable domain: DAGVTQSPTHLIKTRGQQVTLRCSPISGHKSVSWYQQVLGQGPQFIFQYYEKEERGRGNFPDRFSARQFPNYSSELNVNALLLGDSALYLCASSLVPAGGGYGYTFGSGTRLTVV.

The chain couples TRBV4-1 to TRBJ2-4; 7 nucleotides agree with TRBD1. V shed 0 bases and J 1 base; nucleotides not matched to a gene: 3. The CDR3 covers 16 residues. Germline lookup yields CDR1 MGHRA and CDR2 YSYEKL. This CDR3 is CASSQEGGQAKNIQYF. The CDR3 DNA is TGCGCCAGCAGCCAAGAAGGGGGACAGGCCAAAAACATTCAGTACTTC.

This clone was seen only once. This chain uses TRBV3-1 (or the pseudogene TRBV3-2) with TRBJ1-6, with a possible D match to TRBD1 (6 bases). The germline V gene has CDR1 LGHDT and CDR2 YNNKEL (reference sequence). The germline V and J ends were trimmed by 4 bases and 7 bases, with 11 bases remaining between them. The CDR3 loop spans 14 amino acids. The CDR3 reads CASSPGTLNSPLHF. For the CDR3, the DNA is TGTGCCAGCAGCCCCGGGACATTGAATTCACCCCTCCACTTT.

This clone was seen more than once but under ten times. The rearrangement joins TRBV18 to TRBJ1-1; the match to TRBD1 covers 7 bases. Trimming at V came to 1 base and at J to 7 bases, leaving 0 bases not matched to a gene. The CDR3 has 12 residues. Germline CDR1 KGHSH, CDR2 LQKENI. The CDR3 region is CASSPRDSEAFF. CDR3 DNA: TGTGCCAGCTCACCACGGGACAGTGAAGCTTTCTTT.

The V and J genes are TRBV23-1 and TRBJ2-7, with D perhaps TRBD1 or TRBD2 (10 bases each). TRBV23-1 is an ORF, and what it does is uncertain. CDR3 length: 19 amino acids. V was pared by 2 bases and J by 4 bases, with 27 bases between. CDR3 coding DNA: TGCGCCAGCAGTCAAGGGACAGGGGTGGCTAGCGGGGGTTCGTACGAGCAGTACGTC. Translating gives CASSQGTGVASGGSYEQYV.

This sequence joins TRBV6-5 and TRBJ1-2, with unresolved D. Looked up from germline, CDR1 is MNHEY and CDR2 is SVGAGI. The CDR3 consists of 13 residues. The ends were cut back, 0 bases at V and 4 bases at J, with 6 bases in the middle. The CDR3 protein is CASSYSDGYGYTF. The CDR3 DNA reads TGTGCCAGCAGTTACTCGGACGGCTATGGCTACACCTTC.

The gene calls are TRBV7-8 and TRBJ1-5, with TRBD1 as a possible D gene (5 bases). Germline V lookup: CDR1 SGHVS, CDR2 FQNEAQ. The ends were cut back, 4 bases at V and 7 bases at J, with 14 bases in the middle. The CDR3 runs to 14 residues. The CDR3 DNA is TGTGCCAGCAGCTCATACAGGCGAGACCAGCCCCAGCATTTT. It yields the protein CASSSYRRDQPQHF.